The 5 T cell receptor beta chains in this list originate from one sample, sequenced in a study of identical twins listed by TCRdb under 2016. To prepare the library, 5' RACE was applied. Sequencing took place on an Illumina HiSeq 2000. TCRdb reran the public reads through fastp at Q25 and MiXCR, keeping productive beta chains. CDR3 protein duplicates are merged, each entry listing the most common genes and DNA. The sample table shows around 650,000 distinct CDR3 sequences, and under 8.5% are seen once. The leading ten clones occupy less than 2% of the sample. These data also formed part of another study, on yellow fever vaccine responses in identical twins.

Source material: PBMCs. All receptors come from a young woman in good health.

The chain carries TRBV27 and TRBJ1-1, with TRBD1 identical over 8 bases. This CDR3 has 13 amino acids. Germline-derived CDR1 and CDR2 are MNHEY and SMNVEV (reference sequence). V lost 0 bases, J lost 10 bases, and 4 bases stayed unmatched. CDR3 bases: TGTGCCAGCAGTTTATCCGGACAGGGAGTAGCTTTCTTT. Translation gives CASSLSGQGVAFF.

The gene calls are TRBV19 and TRBJ1-2; 7 nucleotides align to TRBD1. The trim removed 10 bases at V and 5 bases at J, leaving 13 bases unmatched. The CDR3 sequence is 14 residues long. Germline CDR1 and CDR2: LNHDA and SQIVND (reference sequence). DNA for the CDR3: TGTGCCACCACCCGGGACAGTTTGTCATATGGCTACACCTTC. This sequence encodes CATTRDSLSYGYTF.

This clonotype occurred a few times. CDR3 nucleotide sequence: TGTGCCAGCCCTTTTGGGACAGGGAACCCCGGGGAGACCCAGTACTTC. This gives the protein CASPFGTGNPGETQYF. The V call is TRBV12-3 or TRBV12-4, the J call TRBJ2-5; 9 bases are a match to TRBD1. V shed 8 bases and J 5 bases; nucleotides not matched to a gene: 15. The CDR3 is made up of 16 amino acids.

V is TRBV20-1 and J is TRBJ2-1; D may correspond to TRBD1 or TRBD2 (7 bases each). This CDR3 is 14 amino acids long. V lost 6 bases, J lost 6 bases, and 18 bases lay in between. Germline V gene data show CDR1 as DFQATT and CDR2 as SNEGSKA (reference sequence). The CDR3 is CSATTGWEGNEQFF. CDR3 coding DNA: TGCAGTGCCACGACAGGGTGGGAGGGCAATGAGCAGTTCTTC.

J is TRBJ1-1 and V is TRBV7-9, with D unclear. V lost 4 bases to trimming and J lost 7 bases, with 13 bases between them. CDR1 and CDR2 from the germline V gene are SEHNR and FQNEAQ (reference sequence). The CDR3 loop spans 13 amino acids. Here the CDR3 DNA reads TGTGCCAGCAGCTCCCCCCGGGCCGGTGAAGCTTTCTTT. Protein product: CASSSPRAGEAFF.